This T cell receptor beta chain was identified in a study of blood T cells in healthy people across ages. General study findings and limits: Estimated diversity that came from one million T cells was considered an underestimate.

V lost 4 bases and J 8 bases, leaving 17 bases between the germline ends. Germline V lookup: CDR1 SQVTM, CDR2 ANQGSEA. The CDR3 covers 13 residues. A note on this clonotype: Its antigen is as yet unknown.

Extractions gave at least 6 micrograms of total RNA per sample. Combining a sample-barcoded 5' primer with a J-beta primer mix, a second PCR ran for roughly 6 to 12 cycles. A 12-random-nucleotide template-switch adaptor tagged each cDNA molecule. Researchers report that each sample yielded at least 3 million CDR3-containing paired-end reads. MiXCR, applied by TCRdb to the 5' RACE reads, yields one record per CDR3 protein. The table lists about 680,000 distinct CDR3 sequences, about half of them singletons. The TCR was taken from a woman aged 55-70 years in good health. The sample consisted of blood. This chain connects TRBV29-1 to TRBJ1-2; D is undetermined. As DNA, the CDR3 is TGCAGCGTTGGTAGGAGGCTCCAGAGGGGCTACACCTTC. Amino acid sequence: CSVGRRLQRGYTF.